A single sample is the source of the 6 T cell receptor beta chains below, sequenced in a study of molecular identifiers for immune sequencing clone quantification. TCRdb reanalysed the PCR reads using MiXCR and keeps one entry per CDR3 protein. The top ten clones hold roughly 0.79% of a sample with approximately 500,000 distinct CDR3 sequences, around 23% of them seen once. The sequenced sample consisted of naive CD8+ T cells from blood, with Jurkat cell RNA spiked in. Indicated subset: FACS-sorted CD8+CD4-CCR7+CD45RA+ naive T cells. The origin of the receptors is a human donor in good health. Some libraries in this study had Jurkat cell RNA spiked in.

In this sample, this clonotype turned up a few times. The final CDR3 position lacks the conserved phenylalanine or tryptophan, pointing to a likely read error. This CDR3 reads CASSLVATGTQYL. CDR3 DNA: TGTGCCAGCAGCTTAGTCGCTACGGGTACGCAGTATCTT. The chain combines TRBV7-9 with TRBJ2-3; the D is unclear. Germline-derived CDR1 and CDR2 are SEHNR and FQNEAQ (reference sequence). Trimming pared 1 base from V and 8 bases from J, leaving 10 bases between. The CDR3 contains 13 residues.

Comments on this clonotype: A read error is possible here, since a much larger clone lies one base away. This rearrangement joins TRBV6-5 to TRBJ2-7; TRBD2 might be the D (5 bases). Between the trimmed V and J ends, which lost 8 bases and 0 bases, there was a span of 11 bases. The CDR3 is made up of 13 amino acids. The germline gives CDR1 MNHEY, CDR2 SVGAGI. Here the CDR3 reads CASAERSSYEQYF. The CDR3 DNA reads as TGTGCCAGCGCCGAGCGGAGCTCCTACGAGCAGTACTTC.

This clonotype was seen many times. V and J are TRBV6-5 and TRBJ1-5; D is ambiguous. Trimming left V 6 bases short and J 2 bases short, with 11 bases between. The CDR3 totals 14 residues. Germline values: CDR1 MNHEY, CDR2 SVGAGI. CDR3 nucleotide sequence: TGTGCCAGCAGCCCATCAGACGGCAATCAGCCCCAGCATTTT. Translation: CASSPSDGNQPQHF.

This clonotype was seen a few times. The chain joins TRBV7-2 to TRBJ1-5; perhaps TRBD1 as D (5 bases). V shed 6 bases and J shed 1 base, with 13 bases lying between them. CDR3 size: 15 residues. Germline V CDR1 and CDR2: SGHTA, FQGNSA. CDR3 bases: TGTGCCAGCAGAAAAACGACAGAAAGCAATCAGCCCCAGCATTTT. This gives the protein CASRKTTESNQPQHF.

This clonotype was counted a few times. This rearrangement joins TRBV27 to TRBJ2-3, with 8 bases matching TRBD2. Germline CDR1 MNHEY, CDR2 SMNVEV (reference sequence). Germline trimming cut 3 bases from V and 0 bases from J; bases unmatched to any gene: 8. The CDR3 sequence is 17 residues long. The CDR3 coding sequence is TGTGCCAGCAGTTTGCTAGCGGGTGAAATCAGCACAGATACGCAGTATTTT. Protein: CASSLLAGEISTDTQYF.

This clonotype was seen more than once but under ten times. The chain has TRBV6-1 and TRBJ2-7, with 14 positions matching TRBD2. The CDR3 covers 13 residues. Germline values: CDR1 MNHNS, CDR2 SASEGT. V lost 10 bases to trimming and J lost 6 bases; unmatched junction nucleotides: 5. In DNA form, the CDR3 reads TGTGCCACGGGACTAGCGGGAGCCTTCGAGCAGTACTTC. Translated, it gives CATGLAGAFEQYF.